This T cell receptor beta chain was observed in a study of blood T cell repertoires in COVID-19. CDR1 is MNHEY, CDR2 SMNVEV, per germline (reference sequence). CDR3 length: 17 residues. With V trimmed by 3 bases and J by 0 bases, 8 bases remained unmatched. Clones were read by immunoSEQ multiplex PCR, and TCRdb kept only the in-frame ones, dropping some. This table has some 220,000 clones, less than 90% appearing once. This chain connects TRBV27 to TRBJ1-5, with TRBD1 identical over 7 bases. The TCR originated in an elderly woman with active or convalescent COVID-19. The specimen sequenced was peripheral blood. The CDR3 loop reads CASSLGGQILSNQPQHF. As DNA, the CDR3 is TGTGCCAGCAGTTTGGGGGGACAGATTCTTAGCAATCAGCCCCAGCATTTT.